This TCR beta chain was captured in a study of cytomegalovirus exposure and HLA in healthy donors. Both 60 Vbeta primers and 13 Jbeta primers went into the PCR. Assay: immunoSEQ multiplex PCR; the TCRdb copy retains only in-frame clones and omits some. The data hold 200,000 or so clones, with 60% to 85% observed a single time. CDR1 and CDR2 (germline): MNHEY, SMNVEV (reference sequence). Germline trimming cut 7 bases from V and 6 bases from J; bases unmatched to any gene: 12. This CDR3 comprises 15 residues. The sequence was obtained from a man aged 35-49 years in good health and CMV-seronegative. Material for sequencing was PBMCs. The chain joins TRBV27 to TRBJ2-7, with 10 bases matching TRBD2. Written as DNA, the CDR3 is TGTGCCAGCATCCTCCGGACTAGCGGAGGGTTCGAGCAGTACTTC. This sequence encodes CASILRTSGGFEQYF.